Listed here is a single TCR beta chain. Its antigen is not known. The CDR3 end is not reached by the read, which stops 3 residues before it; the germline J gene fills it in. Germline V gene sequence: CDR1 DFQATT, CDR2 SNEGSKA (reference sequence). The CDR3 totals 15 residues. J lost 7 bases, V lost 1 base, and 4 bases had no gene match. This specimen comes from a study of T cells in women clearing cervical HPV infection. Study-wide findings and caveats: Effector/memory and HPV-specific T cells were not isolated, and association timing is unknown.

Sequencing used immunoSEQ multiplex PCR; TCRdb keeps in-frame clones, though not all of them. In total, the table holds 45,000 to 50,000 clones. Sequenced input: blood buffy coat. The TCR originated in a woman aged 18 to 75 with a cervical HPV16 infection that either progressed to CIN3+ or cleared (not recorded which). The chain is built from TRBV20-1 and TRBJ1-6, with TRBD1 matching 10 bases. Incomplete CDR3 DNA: TGCAGTGCTAGAGTGCCGGGACAGGGGAATTCACCC. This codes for CSARVPGQGNSP. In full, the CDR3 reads CSARVPGQGNSPLHF.